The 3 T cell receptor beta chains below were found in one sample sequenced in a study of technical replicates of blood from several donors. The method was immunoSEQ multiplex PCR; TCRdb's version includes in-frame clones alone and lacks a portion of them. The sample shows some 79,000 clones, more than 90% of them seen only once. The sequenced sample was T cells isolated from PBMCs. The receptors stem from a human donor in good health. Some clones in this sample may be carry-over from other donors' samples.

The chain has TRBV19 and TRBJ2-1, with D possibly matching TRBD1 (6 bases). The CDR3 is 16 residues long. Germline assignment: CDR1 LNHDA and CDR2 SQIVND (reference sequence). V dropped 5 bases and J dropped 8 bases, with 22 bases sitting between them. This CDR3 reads CASSVTGTSYMDEQFF. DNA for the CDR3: TGTGCCAGTAGTGTAACCGGGACATCCTATATGGATGAGCAGTTCTTC.

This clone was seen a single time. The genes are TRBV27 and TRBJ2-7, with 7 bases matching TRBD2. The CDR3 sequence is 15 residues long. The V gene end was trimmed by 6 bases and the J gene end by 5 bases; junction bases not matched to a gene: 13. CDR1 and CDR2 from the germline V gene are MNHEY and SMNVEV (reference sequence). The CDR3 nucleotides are TGTGCCAGCAGGGCACATAGCGGGTTGCTGGACGAGCAGTACTTC. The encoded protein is CASRAHSGLLDEQYF.

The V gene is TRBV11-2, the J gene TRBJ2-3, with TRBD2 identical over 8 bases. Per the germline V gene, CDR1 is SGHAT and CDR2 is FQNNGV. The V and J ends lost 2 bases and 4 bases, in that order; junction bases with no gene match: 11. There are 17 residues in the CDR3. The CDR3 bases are TGTGCCAGCAGCTTACTCGGGTACGCGGGAGGCGCAGATACGCAGTATTTT. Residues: CASSLLGYAGGADTQYF. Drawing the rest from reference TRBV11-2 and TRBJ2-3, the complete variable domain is EAGVAQSPRYKIIEKRQSVAFWCNPISGHATLYWYQQILGQGPKLLIQFQNNGVVDDSQLPKDRFSAERLKGVDSTLKIQPAKLEDSAVYLCASSLLGYAGGADTQYFGPGTRLTVL.